A single sample is the source of the 13 T cell receptor beta chains below, sequenced in a study of identical twins (dated by TCRdb to about 2016). The library came from 5' RACE. The sequencer was an Illumina HiSeq 2000. The raw public reads went through TCRdb reprocessing: fastp at Q25, MiXCR clone calling, in-frame beta chains kept. Each entry is one CDR3 protein sequence, shown with its most common DNA and genes. This sample has 420,000 or so distinct CDR3 sequences in its table, and under 20% of those were observed once. Of the sample, around 10% is held by the ten largest clones. The specimen sequenced was naive T cells sorted from blood. Per the publication, the cell subset or site label means: cells isolated with a human naive T-cell isolation kit. The receptor set was obtained from a man between 45 and 60 years old in good health.

This chain uses TRBV5-4 with TRBJ2-3; 13 positions match TRBD2. V shed 4 bases and J 8 bases; nucleotides not matched to a gene: 4. Germline lookup yields CDR1 SGHNT and CDR2 YYREEE (reference sequence). CDR3 size: 14 residues. The CDR3 DNA follows: TGTGCCAGCAGCGGACTAGCGGGAGAGGTTACGCAGTATTTT. Translation: CASSGLAGEVTQYF.

The chain uses TRBV7-6 and TRBJ2-3; D might be TRBD1 (6 bases). The germline V gene has CDR1 SGHVS and CDR2 FNYEAQ. V lost 3 bases, J lost 2 bases, and 15 bases lay in between. The CDR3 runs to 16 residues. Here the CDR3 DNA reads TGTGCCAGCAGCTTGGGGACACCCCAGGTCACAGATACGCAGTATTTT. This codes for CASSLGTPQVTDTQYF. Together with reference TRBV7-6 and TRBJ2-3, the CDR3 gives the full variable domain: GAGVSQSPRYKVTKRGQDVALRCDPISGHVSLYWYRQALGQGPEFLTYFNYEAQQDKSGLPNDRFSAERPEGSISTLTIQRTEQRDSAMYRCASSLGTPQVTDTQYFGPGTRLTVL.

The chain is built from TRBV5-5 and TRBJ2-7; 9 bases fit TRBD1. The CDR3 length is 15 residues. The germline V gene encodes CDR1 SGHKS and CDR2 YYEKEE (reference sequence). Trimming cost V 1 base and J 5 bases; bases outside gene matches: 7. The CDR3 nucleotides read TGTGCCAGCAGCTTGCCCGGACAGGGGTTGAACGAGCAGTACTTC. It is translated as CASSLPGQGLNEQYF.

The chain has TRBV27 and TRBJ1-4, with no clear D. This CDR3 has 17 residues. Germline assignment: CDR1 MNHEY and CDR2 SMNVEV (reference sequence). Trimming shortened V by 5 bases and J by 0 bases, and 16 bases separated the two germline ends. In DNA form, the CDR3 reads TGTGCCAGCAGTCCCCGCCGACCGACGACAACTAATGAAAAACTGTTTTTT. Residues: CASSPRRPTTTNEKLFF. The full variable domain, with the rest looked up from reference TRBV27 and TRBJ1-4, is EAQVTQNPRYLITVTGKKLTVTCSQNMNHEYMSWYRQDPGLGLRQIYYSMNVEVTDKGDVPEGYKVSRKEKRNFPLILESPSPNQTSLYFCASSPRRPTTTNEKLFFGSGTQLSVL.

As for this clonotype: A much larger clone sits a single nucleotide away, making a read error possible. The chain joins TRBV25-1 to TRBJ2-7; D uncertain. CDR1 and CDR2 from the germline V gene are MGHDK and SYGVNS. This CDR3 spans 13 amino acids. The CDR3 DNA reads TGTGCCAGCAGTGTTGAGCCAGTCCCCGAGAAGTACTTC. Translation: CASSVEPVPEKYF.

This clonotype appeared once. CDR3 amino acids: CASSLAVSSDSYEQYF. The CDR3 DNA reads TGTGCCAGCAGTTTAGCGGTTTCTAGCGACTCCTACGAGCAGTACTTC. The V call is TRBV12-3 or TRBV12-4, the J call TRBJ2-7; D is possibly TRBD2 (6 bases). The CDR3 spans 16 residues. Trimming cost V 0 bases and J 0 bases, with 12 bases left between them.

This clonotype was recorded many times. The V and J genes are TRBV11-2 and TRBJ1-6; D not resolved. Trimming shortened V by 1 base and J by 7 bases, and 8 bases separated the two germline ends. The CDR3 runs to 14 residues. In germline, CDR1 is SGHAT, CDR2 FQNNGV. CDR3 coding DNA: TGTGCCAGCAGCTTAGGGCCGCTGAATTCACCCCTCCACTTT. It yields the protein CASSLGPLNSPLHF. Combining the CDR3 with reference TRBV11-2 and TRBJ1-6 gives the whole variable domain EAGVAQSPRYKIIEKRQSVAFWCNPISGHATLYWYQQILGQGPKLLIQFQNNGVVDDSQLPKDRFSAERLKGVDSTLKIQPAKLEDSAVYLCASSLGPLNSPLHFGNGTRLTVT.

This clonotype was picked up a small number of times. The rearrangement joins TRBV5-1 to TRBJ2-1, with 14 nucleotides matching TRBD2. CDR3 length: 15 amino acids. Germline V gives CDR1 SGHRS, CDR2 YFSETQ. The J segment lost 8 bases and the V segment lost 4 bases, leaving 5 bases of the junction unmatched. The CDR3 reads CASSGGLAGDHEQFF. The CDR3 DNA reads TGCGCCAGCAGCGGGGGACTAGCGGGAGATCATGAGCAGTTCTTC.

This clonotype was counted many times. The J gene is TRBJ2-3, the V gene TRBV4-2; TRBD1 agrees at 9 bases. V lost 1 base to trimming and J lost 2 bases; unmatched junction nucleotides: 10. This CDR3 contains 18 residues. Germline CDR1 LGHNA, CDR2 YNFKEQ. DNA for the CDR3: TGTGCCAGCAGCCAAGGTACAGGGGGCAACGGGTACACAGATACGCAGTATTTT. As protein: CASSQGTGGNGYTDTQYF.

The chain combines TRBV11-2 with TRBJ1-3; D is undetermined. This CDR3 comprises 20 residues. Trimming stripped 5 bases from V and 4 bases from J, with 30 bases between. Germline V gene lookup returns CDR1 SGHAT and CDR2 FQNNGV. The CDR3, as DNA: TGTGCCAGCAGCCCTTCGTCCCTCGCATCACTCGGACGGCGAGGAAACACCATATATTTT. This codes for CASSPSSLASLGRRGNTIYF.

This clonotype has a count of ten or more. This chain uses TRBV11-1 with TRBJ2-2, with D unresolved. The germline V gene encodes CDR1 SGHAT and CDR2 FQDESV (reference sequence). V shed 5 bases and J shed 1 base, with 14 bases lying between them. This CDR3 comprises 16 residues. As DNA, the CDR3 is TGTGCCAGCAGCCAACGCTTAGGGCAGAACACCGGGGAGCTGTTTTTT. Residues: CASSQRLGQNTGELFF.

The chain links TRBV6-1 to TRBJ1-4; weak D call: TRBD1 (5 bases). Trimming stripped 5 bases from V and 8 bases from J, with 21 bases between. The CDR3 is made up of 16 amino acids. Germline V gene lookup returns CDR1 MNHNS and CDR2 SASEGT. The CDR3 region has the DNA TGTGCCAGCAGTCGCGGGGTTGCGGGGCGAAGGGAAAAACTGTTTTTT. Protein sequence: CASSRGVAGRREKLFF.

The sample holds a few counts of this clonotype. The chain joins TRBV2 to TRBJ2-5, with D perhaps TRBD1 (6 bases). Germline V lookup: CDR1 SNHLY, CDR2 FYNNEI. This CDR3 spans 14 amino acids. With 8 bases removed from V and 2 bases from J, the gap between germline ends came to 15 bases. The CDR3 region has the DNA TGTGCCAGCGACCGGGGACACTTACAAGAGACCCAGTACTTC. Its protein is CASDRGHLQETQYF.